The text below deals with one T cell receptor (beta chain). Libraries were prepared by immunoSEQ multiplex PCR; TCRdb keeps only in-frame clonotypes and omits some of them. The table lists more than 200,000 clones, 75% to 85% of them singletons. The data belong to a study of blood T cell repertoires in COVID-19. Study in general: COVID-19 samples from acute and convalescent phases originated in the United States, Italy and Spain.

Germline CDR1 reads MGHRA; CDR2 reads YSYEKL. The V end lost 4 bases, the J end lost 4 bases, and 20 bases lay between the germline ends. There are 17 residues in the CDR3. The source is a woman between 35 and 50 years old with acute COVID-19. The specimen sequenced was PBMCs or T cells enriched from blood (not recorded which). This rearrangement joins TRBV4-1 to TRBJ1-5; D might be TRBD1 (5 bases). Here the CDR3 reads CASSLQEAGHLNQPQHF. DNA of the CDR3: TGCGCCAGCAGCCTACAAGAAGCGGGGCATCTTAATCAGCCCCAGCATTTT.